This T cell receptor beta chain was sequenced in a study of T cell responses to AZD1222 COVID-19 vaccine. Germline CDR1 and CDR2: MDHEN and SYDVKM. The ends were cut back, 5 bases at V and 10 bases at J, with 14 bases in the middle. The CDR3 contains 12 residues. This clone appeared once. Repertoires were generated with immunoSEQ multiplex PCR, while TCRdb's copy carries only in-frame clones and drops some. Of about 45,000 clones in the sample, around four fifths are singletons; the top ten hold about 20%. This receptor was obtained from an adult who received the MenACWY meningococcal vaccine as a control. The sample here was peripheral blood, taken 28 days after the second dose of the MenACWY control vaccine. The chain recombines TRBV28 with TRBJ1-1; D remains ambiguous. CDR3: CASSTKALGAFF. The CDR3 DNA is TGTGCCAGCAGTACCAAAGCTTTGGGAGCTTTCTTT.